This TCR beta chain appears in the sequencing data of a study of technical replicates of blood from a handful of donors (dated by TCRdb to 2016 to 2017). Counted from cysteine to phenylalanine, this CDR3 has 13 amino acids. This entry keeps only the CDR3 DNA: 39 bases, framed from base 1. At the junction V is shortened by 8 bases and J by 4 bases, with 14 bases in between. From the germline V gene, CDR1 is MDHEN and CDR2 is SYDVKM. Remarks on this clone: No antigen is known for it. Nothing much larger sits one base from this clone, and base qualities are not available.

The library was generated by the immunoSEQ multiplex PCR assay. This is the immuneACCESS table as TCRdb keeps it, with only in-frame sequences that have V and J called. A part of the clones is gone; compared with another copy, unresolved V genes explain less than half, and the rest is unexplained. The sample table contains more than 75,000 clones; only one count was recorded for roughly 94% of them. The top ten constitute less than 0.4% of the sample. The clonotype originates from a human donor in good health. The sample taken for sequencing was T cells isolated from PBMCs. The chain is made from TRBV28 and TRBJ1-2, with no reliable assignment of the D segment. This receptor carries the CDR3 CASEVRGSYGYTF. The nucleotides read TGTGCCAGCGAAGTGAGAGGGAGCTATGGCTACACCTTC.